A single T cell receptor (beta chain) is shown here with its context. The antigen is unknown. The entry originates in a study of blood T cells in healthy people across ages. Overall study findings and caveats: Conclusively comparing naive with antigen-experienced cells was impossible with unsorted PBMCs. It was held that the diversity estimates obtained from one million T cells were underestimates. Roughly linearly, TCR beta diversity per million T cells fell as age increased.

Primed by a sample-barcoded 5' primer and a J-beta primer mix, a second PCR proceeded for about 6 to 12 cycles. Samples each returned at least 2.5 million CDR3-containing paired-end reads. Each CDR3 protein is one row after TCRdb ran MiXCR on the 5' RACE reads. The sample has fewer than 700,000 distinct CDR3 sequences; approximately 40% are singletons. Trimming took 7 bases from V and 2 from J; bases not matched to a gene: 5. This CDR3 has 13 residues. The germline V gene encodes CDR1 SQVTM and CDR2 ANQGSEA. What was sequenced was blood. The chain has TRBV29-1 and TRBJ2-5; 9 bases align to TRBD1. This clonotype was sampled from an elderly man in good health. The CDR3 nucleotides are TGCAGCGCCAGACAGGGGGTACAAGAGACCCAGTACTTC. The encoded protein is CSARQGVQETQYF.